The rows below give T cell receptor beta chains drawn from one sample of a study of early T cells in non-severe SARS-CoV-2 infection. TCRdb analysed the 5' RACE reads with MiXCR anew, one entry per CDR3 protein. The sample contains 20,000 to 25,000 distinct CDR3 sequences, 5% of which appear only once. The material sequenced was whole blood. Receptors were obtained from an adult who was a healthcare worker with PCR-confirmed SARS-CoV-2 infection or an uninfected control (not recorded which). Both conserved end residues are part of each CDR3. The D gene is left open where the match is weak. Not all rows give a size; the values are once, few, many and, for expanded clones, a class.

d_call | clone_size | j_call | v_call | cdr3_aa
TRBD1 | medium-sized | TRBJ2-2 | TRBV18 | CASSRDSTDTGELFF
TRBD2 | . | TRBJ2-5 | TRBV19 | CASSLAGDQETQYF
. | few | TRBJ1-5 | TRBV19 | CASSIARNYNQPQHF
TRBD2 | few | TRBJ2-5 | TRBV10-2 | CASSESGLAEQKETQYF
. | many | TRBJ2-7 | TRBV11-2 | CASSLVGAGLGYEQYF
TRBD1 | many | TRBJ1-1 | TRBV24-1 | CATSDPTTGDTEAFF
TRBD1 | many | TRBJ1-2 | TRBV20-1 | CSATKGQGDGYTF
. | . | TRBJ2-1 | TRBV5-1 | CASSLEGVGYNEQFF
. | many | TRBJ1-4 | TRBV12-3/TRBV12-4 | CASSRDGHEKLFF
TRBD1 | . | TRBJ1-4 | TRBV10-2 | CASSESRGQLKLFF
. | few | TRBJ2-7 | TRBV3-1 | CASTLTGNEQYF
. | many | TRBJ2-7 | TRBV29-1 | CSVLETPPYEQYF
. | few | TRBJ1-3 | TRBV5-8 | CASSLLRKGSGNTIYF
. | few | TRBJ2-7 | TRBV20-1 | CSARLNSYEQYF
. | few | TRBJ1-1 | TRBV12-3/TRBV12-4 | CASIRGGNTEAFF
. | . | TRBJ2-3 | TRBV7-3 | CASSLTGLRSTDTQYF
TRBD2 | many | TRBJ2-7 | TRBV12-3/TRBV12-4 | CASSFVGLAESYEQYF
. | . | TRBJ2-2 | TRBV7-3 | CASSQSYTGELFF
TRBD2 | many | TRBJ2-5 | TRBV29-1 | CSVEKGLAGETQYF
TRBD1 | many | TRBJ1-5 | TRBV19 | CASSPTGGGQPQHF
TRBD2 | many | TRBJ2-1 | TRBV29-1 | CSARAGDTYNEQFF
. | many | TRBJ2-2 | TRBV27 | CASSFVLGRGTGELFF
TRBD1 | . | TRBJ2-1 | TRBV11-2 | CASSLASGGRYNEQFF
TRBD1 | many | TRBJ2-2 | TRBV11-2 | CASSRDRNTGELFF
. | many | TRBJ2-2 | TRBV20-1 | CSARDAATNRGELFF